Below, one T cell receptor (beta chain) is given with its context. No antigen is known for it. This record comes from a study of cytomegalovirus exposure and HLA in healthy donors. The study ran its PCR with 60 Vbeta and 13 Jbeta primers. TCRdb keeps only in-frame clones here, not all; method: immunoSEQ multiplex PCR. The table shows 150,000 to 200,000 clones, with over 60% occurring only once. The CDR3 is 14 amino acids. V lost 7 bases, J lost 6 bases, and 17 bases lay in between. Germline lookup yields CDR1 SNHLY and CDR2 FYNNEI. Broader study findings: Sequence variants that were highly shared formed a cluster that was likely a sequencing artifact. Later on, an analysis tied approximately 15,000 TCR beta sequences to HLA alleles at 0.05 false discovery rate.

Nominally healthy donors provided the samples, though records likely missed some immune exposures. The TCR sequence derives from a girl aged 10-17 years in good health and CMV-seronegative. The chain combines TRBV2 with TRBJ2-3; D perhaps matches TRBD1 (5 bases). The specimen was PBMCs. CDR3 loop: CASKLGVSADTQYF. The CDR3 DNA reads as TGTGCCAGCAAATTAGGGGTTTCGGCGGATACGCAGTATTTT.